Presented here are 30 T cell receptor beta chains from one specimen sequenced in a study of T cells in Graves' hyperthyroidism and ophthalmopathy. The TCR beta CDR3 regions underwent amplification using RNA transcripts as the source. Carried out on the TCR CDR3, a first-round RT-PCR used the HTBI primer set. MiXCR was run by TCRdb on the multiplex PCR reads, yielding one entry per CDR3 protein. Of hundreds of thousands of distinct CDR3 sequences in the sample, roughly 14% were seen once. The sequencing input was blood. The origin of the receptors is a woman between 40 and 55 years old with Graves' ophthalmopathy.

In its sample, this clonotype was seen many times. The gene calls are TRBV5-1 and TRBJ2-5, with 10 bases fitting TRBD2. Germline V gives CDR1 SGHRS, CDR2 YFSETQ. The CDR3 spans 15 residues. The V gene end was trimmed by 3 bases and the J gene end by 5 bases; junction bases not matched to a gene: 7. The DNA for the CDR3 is TGCGCCAGCAGCTCGTCTAGCGGGAGTACGGAGACCCAGTACTTC. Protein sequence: CASSSSSGSTETQYF.

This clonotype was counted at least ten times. As DNA, the CDR3 is TGCAGTGCAGACACAGGGGGCCTTAACTATGGCTACACCTTC. This codes for CSADTGGLNYGYTF. The chain uses TRBV20-1 and TRBJ1-2; 9 nucleotides agree with TRBD1. Losses at the gene ends were 6 bases for V and 1 base for J; bases not matched to a gene: 6. This CDR3 region has 14 residues. The germline V gene has CDR1 DFQATT and CDR2 SNEGSKA (reference sequence).

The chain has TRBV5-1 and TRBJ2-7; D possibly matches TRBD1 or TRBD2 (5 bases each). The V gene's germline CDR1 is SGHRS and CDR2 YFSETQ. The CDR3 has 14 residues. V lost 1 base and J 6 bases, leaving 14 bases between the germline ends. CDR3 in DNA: TGCGCCAGCAGCTTGTCTCAGGGACGGGGCGAGCAGTACTTC. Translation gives CASSLSQGRGEQYF.

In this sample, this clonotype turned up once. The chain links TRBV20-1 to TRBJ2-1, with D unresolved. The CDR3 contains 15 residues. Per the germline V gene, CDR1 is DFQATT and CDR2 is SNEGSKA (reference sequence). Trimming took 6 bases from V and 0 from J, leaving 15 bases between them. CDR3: CSAAQTRLSYNEQFF. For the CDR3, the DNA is TGCAGTGCCGCCCAGACTCGCCTCTCCTACAATGAGCAGTTCTTC.

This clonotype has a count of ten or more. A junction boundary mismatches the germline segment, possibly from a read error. The CDR3 protein is CASSEAVRGGGYQETQYF. The DNA of the CDR3 is TGTGCCAGCAGTGAAGCAGTACGGGGGGGCGGCTACCAGGAGACCCAGTACTTC. The chain employs TRBV2 and TRBJ2-5, with 8 bases identical to TRBD2. Germline CDR1 SNHLY, CDR2 FYNNEI. This CDR3 comprises 18 residues.

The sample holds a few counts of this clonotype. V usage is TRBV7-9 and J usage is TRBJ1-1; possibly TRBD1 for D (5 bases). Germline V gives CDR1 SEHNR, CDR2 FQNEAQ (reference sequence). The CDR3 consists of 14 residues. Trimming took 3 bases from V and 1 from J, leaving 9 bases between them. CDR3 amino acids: CASSLGHRNTEAFF. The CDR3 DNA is TGTGCCAGCAGCTTGGGGCACCGGAACACTGAAGCTTTCTTT.

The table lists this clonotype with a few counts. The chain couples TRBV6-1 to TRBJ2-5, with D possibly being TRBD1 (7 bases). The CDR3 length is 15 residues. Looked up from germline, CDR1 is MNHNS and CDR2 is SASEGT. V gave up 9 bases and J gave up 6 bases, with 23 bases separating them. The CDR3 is CASSGGTAGMKTQYF. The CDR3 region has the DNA TGTGCCAGTTCAGGGGGGACAGCAGGAATGAAGACCCAGTACTTC.

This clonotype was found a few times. The DNA for the CDR3 is TGTGCCAGCAGAGAGGACAGGGGTGGACAAGAGACCCAGTACTTC. Amino acids: CASREDRGGQETQYF. V is TRBV12-3 or TRBV12-4 and J is TRBJ2-5; 9 bases match TRBD1. The CDR3 length is 15 residues. The ends lost 6 bases at V and 2 bases at J; junction bases unmatched: 7.

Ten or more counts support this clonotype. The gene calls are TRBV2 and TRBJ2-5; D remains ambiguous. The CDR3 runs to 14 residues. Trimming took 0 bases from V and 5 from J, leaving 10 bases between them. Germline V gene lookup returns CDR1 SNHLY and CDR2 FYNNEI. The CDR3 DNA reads TGTGCCAGCAGTGAAGCAGGAACCAGGGAGACCCAGTACTTC. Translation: CASSEAGTRETQYF. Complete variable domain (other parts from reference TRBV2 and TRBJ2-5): EPEVTQTPSHQVTQMGQEVILRCVPISNHLYFYWYRQILGQKVEFLVSFYNNEISEKSEIFDDQFSVERPDGSNFTLKIRSTKLEDSAMYFCASSEAGTRETQYFGPGTRLLVL.

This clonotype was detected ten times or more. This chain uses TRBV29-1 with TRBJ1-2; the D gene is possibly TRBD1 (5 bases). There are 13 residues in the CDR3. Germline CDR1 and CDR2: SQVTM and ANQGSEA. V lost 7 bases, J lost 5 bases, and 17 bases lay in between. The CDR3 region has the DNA TGCAGCGCCTTCGAGGGGTTCTGGTATGGCTACACCTTC. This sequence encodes CSAFEGFWYGYTF. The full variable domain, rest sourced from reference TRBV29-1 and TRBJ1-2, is SAVISQKPSRDICQRGTSLTIQCQVDSQVTMMFWYRQQPGQSLTLIATANQGSEATYESGFVIDKFPISRPNLTFSTLTVSNMSPEDSSIYLCSAFEGFWYGYTFGSGTRLTVV.

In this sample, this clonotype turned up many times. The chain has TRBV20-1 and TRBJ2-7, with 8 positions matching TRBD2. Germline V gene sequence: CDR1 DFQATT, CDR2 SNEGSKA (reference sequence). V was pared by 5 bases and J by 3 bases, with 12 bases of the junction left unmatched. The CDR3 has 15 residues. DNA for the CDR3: TGCAGTGCTCCGAGCGGGAGCGACCGGCGCTACGAGCAGTACTTC. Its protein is CSAPSGSDRRYEQYF.

CDR3 amino acids: CASSSRHLRKGYSNQPQHF. CDR3 in DNA: TGTGCCAGTAGTTCCCGACACCTCCGGAAGGGTTATAGCAATCAGCCCCAGCATTTT. The rearrangement joins TRBV19 to TRBJ1-5; D remains ambiguous. Trimming pared 5 bases from V and 0 bases from J, leaving 23 bases between. This CDR3 contains 19 residues. CDR1 and CDR2 (germline): LNHDA, SQIVND (reference sequence).

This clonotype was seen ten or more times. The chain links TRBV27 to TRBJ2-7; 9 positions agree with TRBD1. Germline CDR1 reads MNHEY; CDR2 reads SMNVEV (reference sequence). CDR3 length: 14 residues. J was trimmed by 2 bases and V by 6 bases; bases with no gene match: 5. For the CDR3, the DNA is TGTGCCAGCAGGGGGACAGGGAGGCCCTACGAGCAGTACTTC. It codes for CASRGTGRPYEQYF.

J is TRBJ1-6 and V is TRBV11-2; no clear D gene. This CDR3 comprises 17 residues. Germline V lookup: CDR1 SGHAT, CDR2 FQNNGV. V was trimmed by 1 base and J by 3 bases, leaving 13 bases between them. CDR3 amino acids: CASSLVGPRFYNSPLHF. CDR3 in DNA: TGTGCCAGCAGCTTAGTAGGGCCCAGGTTCTATAATTCACCCCTCCACTTT.

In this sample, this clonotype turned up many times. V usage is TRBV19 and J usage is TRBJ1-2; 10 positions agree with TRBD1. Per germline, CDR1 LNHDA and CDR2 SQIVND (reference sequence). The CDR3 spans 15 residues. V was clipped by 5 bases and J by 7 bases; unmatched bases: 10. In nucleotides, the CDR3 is TGTGCCAGTAGTCCTCAGACAGGGGGCTTGCGTGGCTACACCTTC. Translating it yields CASSPQTGGLRGYTF.

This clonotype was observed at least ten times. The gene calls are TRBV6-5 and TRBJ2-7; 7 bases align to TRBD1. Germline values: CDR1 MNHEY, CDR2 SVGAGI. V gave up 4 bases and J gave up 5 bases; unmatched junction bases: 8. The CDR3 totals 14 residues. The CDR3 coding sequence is TGTGCCAGCAGTTCCGTCGACAGGGCTAACGAGCAGTACTTC. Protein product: CASSSVDRANEQYF.

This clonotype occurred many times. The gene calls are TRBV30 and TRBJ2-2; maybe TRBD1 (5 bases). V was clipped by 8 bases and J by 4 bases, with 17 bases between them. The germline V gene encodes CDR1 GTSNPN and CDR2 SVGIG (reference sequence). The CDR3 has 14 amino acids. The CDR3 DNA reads TGTGCCCGCGGCAAGGGGTTCGGCACCGGGGAGCTGTTTTTT. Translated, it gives CARGKGFGTGELFF. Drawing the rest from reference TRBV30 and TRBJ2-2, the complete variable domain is SQTIHQWPATLVQPVGSPLSLECTVEGTSNPNLYWYRQAAGRGLQLLFYSVGIGQISSEVPQNLSASRPQDRQFILSSKKLLLSDSGFYLCARGKGFGTGELFFGEGSRLTVL.

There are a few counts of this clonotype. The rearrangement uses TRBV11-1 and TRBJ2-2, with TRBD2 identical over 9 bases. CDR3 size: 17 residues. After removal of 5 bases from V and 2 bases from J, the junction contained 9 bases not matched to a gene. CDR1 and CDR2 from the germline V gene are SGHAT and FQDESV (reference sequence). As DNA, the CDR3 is TGTGCCAGCAGCAATAATAGCGGGAGCCCAAACACCGGGGAGCTGTTTTTT. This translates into CASSNNSGSPNTGELFF. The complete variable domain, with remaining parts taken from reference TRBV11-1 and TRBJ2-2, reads EAEVAQSPRYKITEKSQAVAFWCDPISGHATLYWYRQILGQGPELLVQFQDESVVDDSQLPKDRFSAERLKGVDSTLKIQPAELGDSAMYLCASSNNSGSPNTGELFFGEGSRLTVL.

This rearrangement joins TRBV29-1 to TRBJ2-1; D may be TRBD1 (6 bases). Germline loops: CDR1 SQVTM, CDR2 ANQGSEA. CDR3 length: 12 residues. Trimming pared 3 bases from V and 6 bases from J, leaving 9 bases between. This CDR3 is CSVELQGNEQFF. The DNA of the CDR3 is TGCAGCGTTGAGCTACAGGGCAATGAGCAGTTCTTC.

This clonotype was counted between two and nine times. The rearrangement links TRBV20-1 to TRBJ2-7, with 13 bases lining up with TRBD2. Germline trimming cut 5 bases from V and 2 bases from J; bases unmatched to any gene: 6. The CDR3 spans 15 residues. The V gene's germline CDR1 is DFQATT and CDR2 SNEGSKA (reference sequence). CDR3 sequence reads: CSAGLLAGGAYEQYF. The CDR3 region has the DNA TGCAGTGCTGGCCTACTAGCGGGAGGGGCCTACGAGCAGTACTTC.

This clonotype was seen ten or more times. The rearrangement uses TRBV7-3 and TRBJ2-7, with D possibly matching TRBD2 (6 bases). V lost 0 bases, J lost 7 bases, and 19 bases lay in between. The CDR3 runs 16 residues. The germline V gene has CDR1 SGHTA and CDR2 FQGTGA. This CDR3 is CASSLTVGAGSGEQYF. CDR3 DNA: TGTGCCAGCAGCTTAACGGTTGGGGCCGGGAGCGGTGAGCAGTACTTC.

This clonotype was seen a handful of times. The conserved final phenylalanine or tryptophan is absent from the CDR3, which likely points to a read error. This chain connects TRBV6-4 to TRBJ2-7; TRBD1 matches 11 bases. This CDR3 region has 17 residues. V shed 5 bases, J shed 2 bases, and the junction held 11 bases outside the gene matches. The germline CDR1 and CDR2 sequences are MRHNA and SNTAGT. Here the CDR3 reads CASSPDRGRGDAYEQYL. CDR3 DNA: TGTGCCAGCAGTCCGGACAGGGGGCGCGGGGACGCCTACGAGCAGTACCTC.

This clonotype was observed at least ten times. CDR3: CSASGSGADTQYF. The CDR3 region has the DNA TGCAGTGCTAGCGGGAGCGGCGCAGATACGCAGTATTTT. The rearrangement links TRBV20-1 to TRBJ2-3; the D gene is possibly TRBD2 (6 bases). This CDR3 has 13 residues. Germline CDR1 DFQATT, CDR2 SNEGSKA (reference sequence). Trimming removed 3 bases from V and 4 bases from J, with 11 bases in between.

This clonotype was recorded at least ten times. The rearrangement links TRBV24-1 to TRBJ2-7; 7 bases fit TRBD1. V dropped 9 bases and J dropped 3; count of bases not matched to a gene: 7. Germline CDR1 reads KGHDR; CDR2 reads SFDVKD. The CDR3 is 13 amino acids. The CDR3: CATQGQTNYEQYF. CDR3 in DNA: TGTGCCACCCAGGGACAGACTAACTACGAGCAGTACTTC.

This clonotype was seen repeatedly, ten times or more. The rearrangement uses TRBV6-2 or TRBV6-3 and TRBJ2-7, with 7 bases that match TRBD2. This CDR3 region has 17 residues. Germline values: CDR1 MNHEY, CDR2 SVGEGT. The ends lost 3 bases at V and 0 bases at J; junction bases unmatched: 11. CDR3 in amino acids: CASSYPHREDISYEQYF. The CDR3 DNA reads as TGTGCCAGCAGTTATCCCCATCGGGAGGACATCTCCTACGAGCAGTACTTC.

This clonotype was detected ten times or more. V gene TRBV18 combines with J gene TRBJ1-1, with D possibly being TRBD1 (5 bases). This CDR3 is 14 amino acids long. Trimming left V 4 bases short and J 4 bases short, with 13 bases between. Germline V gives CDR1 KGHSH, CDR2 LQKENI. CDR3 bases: TGTGCCAGCTCACTAATGGGGGGTAGCACTGAAGCTTTCTTT. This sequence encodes CASSLMGGSTEAFF.

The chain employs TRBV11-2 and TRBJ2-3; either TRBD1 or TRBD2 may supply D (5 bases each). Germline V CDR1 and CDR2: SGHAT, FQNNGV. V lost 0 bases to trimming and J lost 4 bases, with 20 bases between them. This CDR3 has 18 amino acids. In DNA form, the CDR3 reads TGTGCCAGCAGCTTAGAACGTCACGGCTCCCTGGGGGCAGATACGCAGTATTTT. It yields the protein CASSLERHGSLGADTQYF. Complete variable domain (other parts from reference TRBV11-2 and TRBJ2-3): EAGVAQSPRYKIIEKRQSVAFWCNPISGHATLYWYQQILGQGPKLLIQFQNNGVVDDSQLPKDRFSAERLKGVDSTLKIQPAKLEDSAVYLCASSLERHGSLGADTQYFGPGTRLTVL.

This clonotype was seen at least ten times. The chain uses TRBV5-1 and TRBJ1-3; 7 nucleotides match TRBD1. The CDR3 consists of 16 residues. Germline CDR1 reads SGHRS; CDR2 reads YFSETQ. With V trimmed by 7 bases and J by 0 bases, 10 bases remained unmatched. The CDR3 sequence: CASGPGTANSGNTIYF. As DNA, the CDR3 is TGCGCCAGCGGTCCCGGGACAGCAAACTCTGGAAACACCATATATTTT.

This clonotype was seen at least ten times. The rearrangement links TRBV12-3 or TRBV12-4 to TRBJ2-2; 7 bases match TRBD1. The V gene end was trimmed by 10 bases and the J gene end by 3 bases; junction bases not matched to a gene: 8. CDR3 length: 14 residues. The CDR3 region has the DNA TGTGCCACCGGCCGGGACAGAGACACCGGGGAGCTGTTTTTT. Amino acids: CATGRDRDTGELFF.

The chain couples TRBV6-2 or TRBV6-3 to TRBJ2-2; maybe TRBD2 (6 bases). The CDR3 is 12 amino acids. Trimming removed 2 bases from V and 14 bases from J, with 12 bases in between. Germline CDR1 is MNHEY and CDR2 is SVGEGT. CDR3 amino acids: CASSYKLATLFF. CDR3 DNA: TGTGCCAGCAGTTACAAGCTAGCGACCCTGTTTTTT.